This T cell receptor beta chain was identified during a study of cytomegalovirus exposure and HLA in healthy donors. Points from the study as a whole: An observed cluster of highly shared sequence variants was recorded as a likely sequencing artifact. Common viral pathogens seemed, in a later analysis, to connect with several of the most significant clusters.

With regard to this clone: Antigen: not known.

It was with 60 Vbeta and 13 Jbeta primers that the PCR ran. Profiled with immunoSEQ multiplex PCR; TCRdb holds only in-frame clones, not every one. The sample lists 130,000 to 150,000 clones; roughly 80% were seen once. Germline V gene data show CDR1 as SGHTA and CDR2 as FQGNSA. Germline trimming cut 3 bases from V and 9 bases from J; bases unmatched to any gene: 5. This CDR3 is 15 amino acids long. V and J are TRBV7-2 and TRBJ2-1; 13 bases agree with TRBD2. The specimen was PBMCs. The receptor's source is a man aged 40-55 years in good health and CMV-seropositive. Here the CDR3 reads CASSLGLAGSREQFF. CDR3 DNA sequence: TGTGCCAGCAGCTTGGGACTAGCGGGGTCTCGTGAGCAGTTCTTC.